What follows are 7 T cell receptor beta chains derived from one specimen sequenced in a study of cytomegalovirus exposure and HLA in healthy donors (TCRdb year 2017). Receptors were amplified or captured by the immunoSEQ multiplex PCR assay. The multiplex PCR relied on a mix of 60 forward primers for TCR Vbeta segments and 13 reverse primers for TCR Jbeta segments. TCRdb mirrors the immuneACCESS table, restricted to in-frame sequences. Some clones are absent from its copies; in checked studies, under half trace to an unresolved V gene, and the reason for the others is unknown. The sample table lists about 200,000 clones, around 81% of them with a count of one. 1.5% to 2% of the sample goes to the ten largest clones. The sample taken for sequencing was PBMCs. These receptors came from a man younger than 35 in good health and CMV-seronegative.

V gene TRBV4-3 combines with J gene TRBJ1-1; D uncertain. Trimming left V 1 base short and J 0 bases short, with 3 bases between. The CDR3 length is 13 residues. Germline CDR1 and CDR2: LGHNA and YSLEER. Here the CDR3 DNA reads TGCGCCAGCAGCCAAGGTATGAACACTGAAGCTTTCTTT. It is translated as CASSQGMNTEAFF.

The rearrangement uses TRBV18 and TRBJ1-2, with D uncertain. This CDR3 comprises 16 residues. In germline, CDR1 is KGHSH, CDR2 LQKENI. With 3 bases removed from V and 0 bases from J, the gap between germline ends came to 14 bases. The CDR3 reads CASSPKTNPTNYGYTF. DNA of the CDR3: TGTGCCAGCTCACCTAAGACAAACCCCACTAACTATGGCTACACCTTC.

The V and J genes are TRBV6-1 and TRBJ1-4; 7 nucleotides align to TRBD1. V lost 5 bases, J lost 2 bases, and 5 bases stayed unmatched. The germline CDR1 and CDR2 sequences are MNHNS and SASEGT. This CDR3 is built from 15 residues. As DNA, the CDR3 is TGTGCCAGCAGTTTTAAGGGGGCCACTAATGAAAAACTGTTTTTT. Translating gives CASSFKGATNEKLFF.

The chain joins TRBV7-2 to TRBJ1-2; tentatively, D is TRBD1 (5 bases). Germline lookup yields CDR1 SGHTA and CDR2 FQGNSA. The germline V and J ends were trimmed by 4 bases and 6 bases, with 18 bases remaining between them. CDR3 size: 15 residues. The CDR3 is CASSSRGQPLHGYTF. Written as DNA, the CDR3 is TGTGCCAGCAGCTCTAGGGGCCAGCCTCTTCATGGCTACACCTTC.

This clone was seen just once. This sequence joins TRBV7-8 and TRBJ1-1; D may be TRBD1 (6 bases). This CDR3 region has 15 residues. V was pared by 5 bases and J by 3 bases, with 16 bases between. Germline V lookup: CDR1 SGHVS, CDR2 FQNEAQ. The CDR3 reads CASSRTRAGDTEAFF. CDR3 in DNA: TGTGCCAGCAGCCGAACAAGGGCAGGGGACACTGAAGCTTTCTTT.

J is TRBJ1-2 and V is TRBV20-1; D not resolved. The CDR3 sequence is 9 residues long. Trimming pared 4 bases from V and 8 bases from J, leaving 5 bases between. The V gene's germline CDR1 is DFQATT and CDR2 SNEGSKA (reference sequence). Here the CDR3 reads CSAKLGYTF. The CDR3 DNA reads TGCAGTGCTAAACTCGGCTACACCTTC.

The CDR3 DNA reads as TGTGCCAGCAGTTGGGGGGGGAATCAGCCCCAGCATTTT. This codes for CASSWGGNQPQHF. J is TRBJ1-5 and V is TRBV28, with a tentative D call TRBD1 (5 bases). V was clipped by 4 bases and J by 4 bases, with 8 bases between them. Germline loops: CDR1 MDHEN, CDR2 SYDVKM. This CDR3 is built from 13 residues.